This T cell receptor (beta chain) was profiled in a study of identifying expanded T cells in peripheral blood. CDR1 is MGHRA and CDR2 is YSYEKL in the germline V gene. The trim removed 4 bases at V and 5 bases at J, leaving 7 bases unmatched. The CDR3 is made up of 15 amino acids. To note about this clone: Antigen unknown.

Study outcomes and limitations: Roughly two-week clone count variance significantly increased as total template count grew.

Sequenced by immunoSEQ multiplex PCR; TCRdb stores in-frame clones only, minus some. There are about 120,000 clones in the sample; about 80% occur only once, and less than 4% lies in the top ten. Healthy donors had no documented immune events, such as infections, while sampled. Specimen: blood. The chain joins TRBV4-1 to TRBJ1-4; 7 bases are a match to TRBD1. The clonotype comes from a person aged 18 to 75 in good health. The CDR3 reads CASSLQRDSNEKLFF. CDR3 DNA sequence: TGCGCCAGCAGCCTCCAAAGGGACAGCAATGAAAAACTGTTTTTT.